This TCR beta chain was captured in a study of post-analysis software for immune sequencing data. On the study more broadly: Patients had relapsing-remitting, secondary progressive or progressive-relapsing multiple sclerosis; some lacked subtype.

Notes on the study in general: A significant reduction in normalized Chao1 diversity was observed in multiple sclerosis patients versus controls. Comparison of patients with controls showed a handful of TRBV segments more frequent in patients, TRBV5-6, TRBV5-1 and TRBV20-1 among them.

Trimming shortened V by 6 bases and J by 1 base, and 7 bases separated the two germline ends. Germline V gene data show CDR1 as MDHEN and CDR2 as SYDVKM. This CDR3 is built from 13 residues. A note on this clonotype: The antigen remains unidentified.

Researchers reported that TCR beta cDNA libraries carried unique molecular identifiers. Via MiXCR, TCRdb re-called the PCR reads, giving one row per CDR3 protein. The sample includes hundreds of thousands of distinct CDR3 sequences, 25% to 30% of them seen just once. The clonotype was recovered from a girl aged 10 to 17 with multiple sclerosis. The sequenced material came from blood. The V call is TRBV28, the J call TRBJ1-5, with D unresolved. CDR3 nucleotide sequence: TGTGCCAGCAGGATCCGCAGCAATCAGCCCCAGCATTTT. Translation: CASRIRSNQPQHF.